Listed below are T cell receptor beta chains from one sample, sequenced in a study of blood T cell repertoires in COVID-19. Produced via immunoSEQ multiplex PCR; TCRdb's table is partial and in-frame only. The top ten hold roughly 6% of the sample, which has under 250,000 clones, around 88% seen once. Sequenced sample: peripheral blood. The origin of the receptors is a woman in her 30s with COVID-19, enrolled during active disease. The CDR3 runs from the conserved cysteine through the conserved F or W. The D gene is left open where the match is weak.

>TRBJ2-3|TRBV6-5|TRBD1
CASSYERTGNTDTQYF
TGTGCCAGCAGTTACGAGAGGACAGGGAACACAGATACGCAGTATTTT
>TRBJ2-7|TRBV7-9|.
CASSMSSEFTRGEQYF
TGTGCCAGCAGCATGAGTAGTGAGTTTACACGGGGGGAGCAGTACTTC
>TRBJ2-1|TRBV13|.
CASSLFRGYSYNEQFF
TGTGCCAGCAGCTTATTCCGGGGGTATTCCTACAATGAGCAGTTCTTC
>TRBJ2-2|TRBV15|TRBD1
CATSRPRDRLTGELFF
TGTGCCACCAGCAGACCCCGGGACAGGCTGACCGGGGAGCTGTTTTTT
>TRBJ1-1|TRBV27|TRBD1
CASSLSRGTGGSTEAFF
TGTGCCAGCAGTTTATCGAGAGGTACAGGGGGCTCCACTGAAGCTTTCTTT
>TRBJ2-2|TRBV28|TRBD2
CASSYSSGGGPPNTGELFF
TGTGCCAGCAGCTACTCTAGCGGGGGGGGACCTCCGAACACCGGGGAGCTGTTTTTT
>TRBJ2-1|TRBV6-2/TRBV6-3|.
CASSHGGEQFF
TGTGCCAGCAGCCACGGAGGAGAGCAGTTCTTC
>TRBJ1-1|TRBV11-3|.
CASSLVANTEAFF
TGTGCCAGCAGCTTAGTGGCGAACACTGAAGCTTTCTTT
>TRBJ2-3|TRBV4-2|.
CASSQDRYPTDTQYF
TGTGCCAGCAGCCAAGATCGGTATCCCACAGATACGCAGTATTTT
>TRBJ2-4|TRBV3-1/TRBV3-2|.
CASSRSQGIRNIQYF
TGTGCCAGCAGCCGATCCCAGGGAATTAGGAACATTCAGTACTTC
>TRBJ1-6|TRBV11-2|.
CASSFQLVQNSPLHF
TGTGCCAGCAGCTTCCAACTCGTACAGAACTCACCCCTCCACTTT
>TRBJ1-1|TRBV29-1|.
CSVGPGQLTEAFF
TGCAGCGTTGGACCGGGACAACTCACTGAAGCTTTCTTT
>TRBJ2-7|TRBV6-1|TRBD2
CASSEMARGGTYEQYF
TGTGCCAGCAGTGAAATGGCTCGCGGGGGGACCTACGAGCAGTACTTC
>TRBJ2-5|TRBV30|.
CAWGGGSETQYF
TGTGCCTGGGGGGGCGGGTCAGAGACCCAGTACTTC
>TRBJ1-5|TRBV5-4|TRBD1
CASSYTGEGNQPQHF
TGTGCCAGCAGCTATACAGGGGAGGGCAATCAGCCCCAGCATTTT